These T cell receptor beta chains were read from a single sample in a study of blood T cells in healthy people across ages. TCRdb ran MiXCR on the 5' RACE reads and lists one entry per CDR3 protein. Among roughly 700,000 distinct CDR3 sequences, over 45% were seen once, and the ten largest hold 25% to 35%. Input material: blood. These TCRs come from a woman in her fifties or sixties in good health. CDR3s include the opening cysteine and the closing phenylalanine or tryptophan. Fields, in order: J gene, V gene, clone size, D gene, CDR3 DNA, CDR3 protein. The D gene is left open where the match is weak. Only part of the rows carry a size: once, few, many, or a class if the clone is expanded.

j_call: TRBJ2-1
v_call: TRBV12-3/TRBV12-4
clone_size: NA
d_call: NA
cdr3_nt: TGTGCCAGCAGTAACCGGGACTTTTCCTACAATGAGCAGTTCTTC
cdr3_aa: CASSNRDFSYNEQFF

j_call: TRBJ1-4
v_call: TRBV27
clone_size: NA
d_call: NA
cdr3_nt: TGTGCCAGCAGTTTATCAGGGGCGGGAGAAAAACTGTTTTTT
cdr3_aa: CASSLSGAGEKLFF

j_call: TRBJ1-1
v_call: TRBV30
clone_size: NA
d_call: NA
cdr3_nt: TGTGCTTGGAGCCCAGTCAGGGCGGGCACTGAAGCTTTCTTT
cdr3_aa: CAWSPVRAGTEAFF

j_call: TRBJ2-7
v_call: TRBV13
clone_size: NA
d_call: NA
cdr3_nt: TGTGCCAGCAGCTGCCCAATTGTGAACGAGCAGTACTTC
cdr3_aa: CASSCPIVNEQYF

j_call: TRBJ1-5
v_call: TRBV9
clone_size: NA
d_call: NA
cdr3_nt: TGTGCCAGCAGCGTGCGCGCGGGGAATAGCAATCAGCCCCAGCATTTT
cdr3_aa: CASSVRAGNSNQPQHF

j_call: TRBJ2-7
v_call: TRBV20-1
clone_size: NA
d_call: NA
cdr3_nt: TGCAGTGCTAGAGTGACGGAGCAGGGGCGTTACGAGCAGTACTTC
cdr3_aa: CSARVTEQGRYEQYF

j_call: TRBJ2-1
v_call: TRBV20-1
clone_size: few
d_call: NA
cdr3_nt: TGCAGTGCTAGAGATAGGTCCTACAATGAGCAGTTCTTC
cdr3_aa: CSARDRSYNEQFF

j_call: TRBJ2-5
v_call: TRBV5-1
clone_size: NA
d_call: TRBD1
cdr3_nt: TGCGCCAGCAGCTTCACCAGGACAGGGCTAGAGACCCAGTACTTC
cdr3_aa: CASSFTRTGLETQYF

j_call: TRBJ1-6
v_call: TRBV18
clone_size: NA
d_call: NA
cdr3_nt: TGTGCCAGCTCACCACCCGGACCTTCCGATTCACCCCTCCACTTT
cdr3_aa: CASSPPGPSDSPLHF

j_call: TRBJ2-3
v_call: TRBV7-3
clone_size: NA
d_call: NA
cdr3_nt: TGTGCCAGCAGCCGACGACTAGTCTCAGATACGCAGTATTTT
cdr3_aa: CASSRRLVSDTQYF

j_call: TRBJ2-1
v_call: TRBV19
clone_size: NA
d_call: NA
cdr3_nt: TGTGCCAGTAGCGCGGTGGGCGGATACAATGAGCAGTTCTTC
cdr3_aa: CASSAVGGYNEQFF

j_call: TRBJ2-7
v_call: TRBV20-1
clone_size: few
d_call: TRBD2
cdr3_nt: TGCAGTGCTAGGAAAGTTAGCGGGACCTACGAGCAGTACTTC
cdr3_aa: CSARKVSGTYEQYF

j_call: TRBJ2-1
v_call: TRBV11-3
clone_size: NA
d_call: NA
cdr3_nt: TGTGCCAGCAGCTTAAAGGTTCCGGATAGCTCCAATGGGGAGTTCTTC
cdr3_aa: CASSLKVPDSSNGEFF

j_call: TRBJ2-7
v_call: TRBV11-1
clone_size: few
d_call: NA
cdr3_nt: TGTGCCAGCAGCCCCCGAGGGGTTCAGGGAACCTACGAGCAGTACTTC
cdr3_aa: CASSPRGVQGTYEQYF

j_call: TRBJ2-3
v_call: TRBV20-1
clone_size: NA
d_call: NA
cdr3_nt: TGCAGTGCTAGCCCCGGAAGGGCAGATACGCAGTATTTT
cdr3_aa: CSASPGRADTQYF

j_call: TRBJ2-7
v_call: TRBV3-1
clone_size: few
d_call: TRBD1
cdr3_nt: TGTGCCAGCAGCCCGACAGGGGGCGCCTACAATGAGCAGTACTTC
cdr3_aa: CASSPTGGAYNEQYF

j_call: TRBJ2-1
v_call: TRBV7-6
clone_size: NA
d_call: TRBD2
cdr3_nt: TGTGCCAGCAGCAAGTGGACTAGCGGGAGTTACAGTGAGCAGTTCTTC
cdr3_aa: CASSKWTSGSYSEQFF

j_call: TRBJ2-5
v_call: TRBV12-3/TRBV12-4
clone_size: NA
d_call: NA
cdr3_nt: TGTGCCAGCAGCCATTCAAGAACTACTACGGAAGGAGAGACCCAGTACTTC
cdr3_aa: CASSHSRTTTEGETQYF